The 32 T cell receptor beta chains below were found in one sample sequenced in a study of beta chain features in type 1 diabetes. No cognate antigen is known for these TCRs. The authors reverse transcribed all of the isolated RNA, so sequencing captured expressed TCRB transcripts. Assay: immunoSEQ multiplex PCR; the TCRdb copy retains only in-frame clones and omits some. The table records over 150,000 clones, about a tenth of them present only once. Overall study results and limits: All four CD4+ subsets of Type 1 diabetes patients contained TCRB CDR3s that were moderately but significantly shorter.

The source material was central memory CD4+ T cells from blood. These receptors all come from a young man with type 1 diabetes.

In this sample, this clone turned up a few times. The chain couples TRBV6-1 to TRBJ2-7; weak D call: TRBD2 (7 bases). V lost 2 bases and J 7 bases, leaving 21 bases between the germline ends. CDR3 length: 16 residues. From germline, CDR1 is MNHNS and CDR2 SASEGT. The CDR3 loop is CASSETQALGGLEQYF. The DNA for the CDR3 is TGTGCCAGCAGTGAAACCCAAGCCCTCGGGGGGCTGGAGCAGTACTTC.

This clone occurred many times. The V and J genes are TRBV5-1 and TRBJ2-2; D gene ambiguous. The CDR3 contains 14 residues. Per germline, CDR1 SGHRS and CDR2 YFSETQ. The V gene lost 0 bases and the J gene lost 0 bases, with 3 bases spanning the gap. The CDR3 nucleotides are TGCGCCAGCAGCTTGGACACGAACACCGGGGAGCTGTTTTTT. This codes for CASSLDTNTGELFF.

The rearrangement links TRBV5-1 to TRBJ1-5; a weak D match, TRBD1 (5 bases). V was cut by 5 bases and J by 0 bases, with 12 bases left in between. In germline, CDR1 is SGHRS, CDR2 YFSETQ. CDR3 length: 15 amino acids. The CDR3 nucleotides are TGCGCCAGCAGAGCTGACAGTTCTAGCAATCAGCCCCAGCATTTT. It yields the protein CASRADSSSNQPQHF. The variable domain in full, completed from reference TRBV5-1 and TRBJ1-5, reads KAGVTQTPRYLIKTRGQQVTLSCSPISGHRSVSWYQQTPGQGLQFLFEYFSETQRNKGNFPGRFSGRQFSNSRSEMNVSTLELGDSALYLCASRADSSSNQPQHFGDGTRLSIL.

The rearrangement uses TRBV6-4 and TRBJ1-1, with D perhaps matching TRBD1 (5 bases). Germline loops: CDR1 MRHNA, CDR2 SNTAGT. This CDR3 spans 14 amino acids. Trimming took off 6 bases at V and 0 bases at J, with 11 bases between the two ends. CDR3 nucleotides: TGTGCCAGCAGGCCAGACAGATTGAACACTGAAGCTTTCTTT. Protein: CASRPDRLNTEAFF.

A few counts support this clone. The gene calls are TRBV29-1 and TRBJ2-3, with D possibly matching TRBD2 (6 bases). CDR1 SQVTM and CDR2 ANQGSEA come from the germline V gene. V gave up 6 bases and J gave up 5 bases, with 12 bases separating them. The CDR3 is 12 residues long. The CDR3 sequence is CSVILRGDTQYF. As DNA, the CDR3 is TGCAGCGTCATTCTGCGGGGAGATACGCAGTATTTT.

The rearrangement links TRBV30 to TRBJ2-7; 14 bases agree with TRBD2. V shed 3 bases, J shed 9 bases, and the junction held 4 bases outside the gene matches. The CDR3 spans 13 residues. Germline V CDR1 and CDR2: GTSNPN, SVGIG (reference sequence). DNA of the CDR3: TGTGCCTGGAGCGGACTAGCGGGAGGTATGCAGTACTTC. Amino acids: CAWSGLAGGMQYF.

This clone was observed a handful of times. The chain couples TRBV7-3 to TRBJ2-5; unclear D gene. This CDR3 region has 13 residues. Germline lookup yields CDR1 SGHTA and CDR2 FQGTGA. V was shortened by 3 bases and J by 4 bases, with 9 bases between the two germline ends. In DNA form, the CDR3 reads TGTGCCAGCAGCTTCGGAGTGGCAGAGACCCAGTACTTC. It yields the protein CASSFGVAETQYF.

This clone was seen ten or more times. This chain links TRBV6-1 with TRBJ2-7, with TRBD2 matching 7 bases. With V trimmed by 0 bases and J by 2 bases, 4 bases remained unmatched. Germline V gene data show CDR1 as MNHNS and CDR2 as SASEGT. CDR3 length: 15 residues. In DNA, the CDR3 is TGTGCCAGCAGTGAAGCGGACGGGAGGCCCTACGAGCAGTACTTC. Translated, it gives CASSEADGRPYEQYF.

The chain joins TRBV7-3 to TRBJ2-3; tentative D call: TRBD1 (5 bases). The V and J ends lost 5 bases and 3 bases respectively, with 15 bases between them. CDR3 length equals 15 residues. Looked up from germline, CDR1 is SGHTA and CDR2 is FQGTGA. The CDR3 region has the DNA TGTGCCAGCAGCCTCTATGGGGCGACAACAGATACGCAGTATTTT. Translation gives CASSLYGATTDTQYF.

The CDR3 bases are TGTGCCAGCAGTTATTCTGGTGGGAGTACAGATACGCAGTATTTT. Amino acids: CASSYSGGSTDTQYF. The genes are TRBV6-6 and TRBJ2-3; D is possibly TRBD2 (5 bases). The ends were cut back, 3 bases at V and 3 bases at J, with 13 bases in the middle. The germline V gene has CDR1 MNHNY and CDR2 SVGAGI (reference sequence). CDR3 length: 15 amino acids.

This clone was picked up a small number of times. The chain uses TRBV6-1 and TRBJ2-7, with 7 nucleotides matching TRBD2. The trim removed 8 bases at V and 0 bases at J, leaving 10 bases unmatched. The germline V gene encodes CDR1 MNHNS and CDR2 SASEGT. This CDR3 contains 15 residues. Here the CDR3 DNA reads TGTGCCAGCGGCCCAGCGGGAACTTTCTCCTACGAGCAGTACTTC. Its translation is CASGPAGTFSYEQYF.

The V call is TRBV2, the J call TRBJ2-7; possibly TRBD1 for D (6 bases). Trimming shortened V by 4 bases and J by 3 bases, and 10 bases separated the two germline ends. The CDR3 spans 13 residues. Germline lookup yields CDR1 SNHLY and CDR2 FYNNEI. CDR3 sequence (DNA): TGTGCCAGCAGTGGGCAGGGGCGCTACGAGCAGTACTTC. It translates to CASSGQGRYEQYF.

The chain carries TRBV27 and TRBJ1-2; TRBD1 agrees at 7 bases. Trimming took 6 bases from V and 4 from J; bases not matched to a gene: 11. The CDR3 is made up of 15 amino acids. CDR1 MNHEY and CDR2 SMNVEV come from the germline V gene (reference sequence). The CDR3 sequence is CASRRGGTETYGYTF. CDR3 bases: TGTGCCAGCAGGCGGGGGGGGACAGAAACCTATGGCTACACCTTC.

This chain connects TRBV28 to TRBJ1-4; possibly TRBD1 for D (6 bases). The CDR3 extends over 16 amino acids. Trimming stripped 2 bases from V and 2 bases from J, with 12 bases between. Germline-derived CDR1 and CDR2 are MDHEN and SYDVKM. The CDR3, as DNA: TGTGCCAGCAGTTTACGGACAGTTAGGACTAATGAAAAACTGTTTTTT. Its protein is CASSLRTVRTNEKLFF.

The V call is TRBV6-5, the J call TRBJ1-1; the match to TRBD1 covers 10 bases. The J segment lost 4 bases and the V segment lost 5 bases, leaving 7 bases of the junction unmatched. The CDR3 has 15 amino acids. Germline V gene sequence: CDR1 MNHEY, CDR2 SVGAGI. DNA of the CDR3: TGTGCCAGCAGTCGGACAGGGGGGTTGGGCACTGAAGCTTTCTTT. It translates to CASSRTGGLGTEAFF.

V usage is TRBV7-2 and J usage is TRBJ2-3; tentative D call: TRBD2 (5 bases). CDR1 and CDR2 (germline): SGHTA, FQGNSA. This CDR3 is 15 amino acids long. The V end was cut by 5 bases, the J end by 2 bases, with 14 bases between. The CDR3 DNA sequence: TGTGCCAGCAGCAATAGCGCCGACCTCACAGATACGCAGTATTTT. Its protein product is CASSNSADLTDTQYF.

The table lists this clone with a few counts. The chain carries TRBV28 and TRBJ1-5; D is unclear. V dropped 10 bases and J dropped 2 bases, with 18 bases sitting between them. The germline gives CDR1 MDHEN, CDR2 SYDVKM. This CDR3 has 15 residues. The CDR3 DNA reads TGTGCCACCACTCCCCGGAGAGTCGGCAATCAGCCCCAGCATTTT. Its protein is CATTPRRVGNQPQHF.

This clone was seen only a few times. This chain connects TRBV2 to TRBJ2-3, with D perhaps matching TRBD2 (6 bases). The V end was cut by 6 bases, the J end by 5 bases, with 9 bases between. The CDR3 has 12 residues. Germline V gene lookup returns CDR1 SNHLY and CDR2 FYNNEI. CDR3 loop: CASSRLGDTQYF. The CDR3 coding sequence is TGTGCCAGCAGCAGACTAGGAGATACGCAGTATTTT. Looking up the rest from reference TRBV2 and TRBJ2-3 gives the full variable domain: EPEVTQTPSHQVTQMGQEVILRCVPISNHLYFYWYRQILGQKVEFLVSFYNNEISEKSEIFDDQFSVERPDGSNFTLKIRSTKLEDSAMYFCASSRLGDTQYFGPGTRLTVL.

This clone was counted a few times. The CDR3 protein is CASSLEWQSNTEAFF. DNA of the CDR3: TGTGCCAGCAGCTTAGAATGGCAGTCGAACACTGAAGCTTTCTTT. The V call is TRBV7-9, the J call TRBJ1-1, with unresolved D. Germline V gene data show CDR1 as SEHNR and CDR2 as FQNEAQ (reference sequence). Deletions cut 1 base from V and 1 base from J, with 10 bases between. The length of the CDR3 is 15 residues.

The rearrangement links TRBV7-3 to TRBJ2-2; 8 positions match TRBD2. This CDR3 is built from 16 residues. V dropped 4 bases and J dropped 0; count of bases not matched to a gene: 4. Looked up from germline, CDR1 is SGHTA and CDR2 is FQGTGA. The CDR3: CASSSRAGANTGELFF. CDR3 sequence (DNA): TGTGCCAGCAGCTCCCGAGCGGGAGCGAACACCGGGGAGCTGTTTTTT.

V and J are TRBV7-2 and TRBJ2-3; TRBD2 agrees at 12 bases. The CDR3 has 16 amino acids. J was trimmed by 0 bases and V by 4 bases; bases with no gene match: 2. CDR1 and CDR2 from the germline V gene are SGHTA and FQGNSA. The CDR3 here is CASSSLAGGSTDTQYF. In DNA form, the CDR3 reads TGTGCCAGCAGCTCCCTAGCGGGAGGGAGCACAGATACGCAGTATTTT.

This clone was found a few times. This sequence joins TRBV5-8 and TRBJ1-2; D remains ambiguous. The germline V and J ends were trimmed by 0 bases and 4 bases, with 4 bases remaining between them. This CDR3 has 12 residues. Per the germline V gene, CDR1 is SGHTS and CDR2 is YDEGEE. CDR3: CASSLEAYGYTF. CDR3 in DNA: TGTGCCAGCAGCTTGGAAGCCTATGGCTACACCTTC.

This clone was counted a few times. The chain has TRBV28 and TRBJ1-5; 7 nucleotides match TRBD1. Germline loops: CDR1 MDHEN, CDR2 SYDVKM. J lost 9 bases, V lost 6 bases, and 14 bases had no gene match. The CDR3 is made up of 15 amino acids. The CDR3 spells CASRPGDSPGGPQHF. The CDR3 nucleotides read TGTGCCAGCAGGCCCGGGGACAGCCCGGGCGGGCCCCAGCATTTT. The complete variable domain, with remaining parts taken from reference TRBV28 and TRBJ1-5, reads DVKVTQSSRYLVKRTGEKVFLECVQDMDHENMFWYRQDPGLGLRLIYFSYDVKMKEKGDIPEGYSVSREKKERFSLILESASTNQTSMYLCASRPGDSPGGPQHFGDGTRLSIL.

The chain employs TRBV2 and TRBJ1-5, with D hard to call. V gave up 5 bases and J gave up 7 bases, with 12 bases separating them. Germline CDR1 is SNHLY and CDR2 is FYNNEI. The CDR3 loop spans 13 amino acids. The CDR3 reads CASSSSYRQPQHF. The CDR3, as DNA: TGTGCCAGCAGTTCCTCCTACCGCCAGCCCCAGCATTTT.

This clone was seen more than once but under ten times. This sequence joins TRBV28 and TRBJ2-7; TRBD2 matches at 12 bases. The J segment lost 6 bases and the V segment lost 6 bases, leaving 9 bases of the junction unmatched. From germline, CDR1 is MDHEN and CDR2 SYDVKM. This CDR3 has 15 residues. CDR3 nucleotides: TGTGCCAGCAGGTCGACTAGCGGGAGAGGTGGCGAGCAGTACTTC. Translated, it gives CASRSTSGRGGEQYF.

The chain combines TRBV21-1 with TRBJ1-4; the D call of TRBD1 is as the table states it, not checked on the DNA. TRBV21-1 is reported as a pseudogene. The CDR3 covers 14 residues. CDR3 coding DNA: TGTGCCAGCAGCTCAGGGGGCGAAAATGAAAAACTGTTTTTT. It is translated as CASSSGGENEKLFF.

The V call is TRBV7-2, the J call TRBJ1-2; maybe TRBD1 (6 bases). The CDR3 is 14 residues long. V was pared by 1 base and J by 7 bases, with 13 bases between. Per germline, CDR1 SGHTA and CDR2 FQGNSA. The CDR3 loop is CASSLVSGVSGYTF. The CDR3 region has the DNA TGTGCCAGCAGCTTAGTTTCAGGGGTCTCTGGCTACACCTTC.

For the CDR3, the DNA is TGCGCCAGCAGCTCGGGGACAGGGAGCTACAATGAGCAGTTCTTC. Protein sequence: CASSSGTGSYNEQFF. The V gene is TRBV5-1, the J gene TRBJ2-1, with 9 bases that match TRBD1. This CDR3 is 15 amino acids long. CDR1 is SGHRS, CDR2 YFSETQ, per germline. The ends lost 3 bases at V and 3 bases at J; junction bases unmatched: 4.

There are a few counts of this clone. CDR3 coding DNA: TGTGCCAGCAGTTGGACATCTTTTTCGTCCTACAATGAGCAGTTCTTC. It translates to CASSWTSFSSYNEQFF. The rearrangement joins TRBV6-5 to TRBJ2-1, with D possibly TRBD1 on 5 matching bases. CDR1 is MNHEY and CDR2 is SVGAGI in the germline V gene. The CDR3 loop spans 16 amino acids. V was pared by 4 bases and J by 1 base, with 14 bases between.

This clone showed up just a few times. This sample includes further DNA sequences coding for the same CDR3. The chain links TRBV9 to TRBJ2-7; a weak D match, TRBD2 (6 bases). The CDR3 contains 15 residues. Trimming removed 2 bases from V and 3 bases from J, with 15 bases in between. The germline V gene has CDR1 SGDLS and CDR2 YYNGEE. The CDR3 DNA sequence: TGTGCCAGCAGCGTCGGGGCGGGGCGGGACTACGAGCAGTACTTC. Translated: CASSVGAGRDYEQYF. The full variable domain, with the rest looked up from reference TRBV9 and TRBJ2-7, is DSGVTQTPKHLITATGQRVTLRCSPRSGDLSVYWYQQSLDQGLQFLIQYYNGEERAKGNILERFSAQQFPDLHSELNLSSLELGDSALYFCASSVGAGRDYEQYFGPGTRLTVT.

This rearrangement joins TRBV4-3 to TRBJ2-7; unclear D gene. Germline CDR1 and CDR2: LGHNA and YSLEER. V was trimmed by 5 bases and J by 6 bases, leaving 8 bases between them. The CDR3 is made up of 11 amino acids. The CDR3 DNA reads TGCGCCAGCAGCGTAGATAGCGAGCAGTACTTC. It codes for CASSVDSEQYF.

The chain is built from TRBV19 and TRBJ1-5; 8 bases match TRBD1. CDR3 length: 13 amino acids. The germline CDR1 and CDR2 sequences are LNHDA and SQIVND (reference sequence). The ends lost 6 bases at V and 4 bases at J; junction bases unmatched: 2. The DNA for the CDR3 is TGTGCCAGTAGGGGACAGGTAAATCAGCCCCAGCATTTT. Its protein is CASRGQVNQPQHF.